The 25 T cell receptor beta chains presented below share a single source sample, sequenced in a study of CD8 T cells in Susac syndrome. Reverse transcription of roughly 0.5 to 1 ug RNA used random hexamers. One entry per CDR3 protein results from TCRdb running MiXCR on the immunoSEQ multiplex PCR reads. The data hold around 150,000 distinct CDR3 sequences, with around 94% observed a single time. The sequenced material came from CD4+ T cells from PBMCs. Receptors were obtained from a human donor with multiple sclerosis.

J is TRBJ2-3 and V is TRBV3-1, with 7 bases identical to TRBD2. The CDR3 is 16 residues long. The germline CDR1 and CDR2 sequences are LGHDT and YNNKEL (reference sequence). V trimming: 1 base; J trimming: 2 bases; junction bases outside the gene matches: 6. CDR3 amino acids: CASSQAVLAATDTQYF. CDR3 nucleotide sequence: TGTGCCAGCAGCCAAGCAGTCCTAGCGGCCACAGATACGCAGTATTTT.

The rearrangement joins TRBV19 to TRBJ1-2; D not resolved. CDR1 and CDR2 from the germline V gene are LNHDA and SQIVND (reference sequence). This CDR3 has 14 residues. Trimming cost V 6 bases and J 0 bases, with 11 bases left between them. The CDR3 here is CASSFGPTNYGYTF. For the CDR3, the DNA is TGTGCCAGTAGCTTCGGCCCTACTAACTATGGCTACACCTTC.

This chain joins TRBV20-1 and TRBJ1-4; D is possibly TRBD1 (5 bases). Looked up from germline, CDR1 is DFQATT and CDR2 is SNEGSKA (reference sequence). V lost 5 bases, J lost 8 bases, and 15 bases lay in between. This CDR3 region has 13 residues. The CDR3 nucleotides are TGCAGTGCTCTTCAGGCAGGGCGGGAAAAACTGTTTTTT. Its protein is CSALQAGREKLFF.

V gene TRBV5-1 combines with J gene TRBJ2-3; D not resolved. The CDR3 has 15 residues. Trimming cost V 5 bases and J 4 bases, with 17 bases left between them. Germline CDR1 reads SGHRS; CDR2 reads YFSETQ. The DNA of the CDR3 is TGCGCCAGCAGGACGTCTAGTACGCTGGCAGATACGCAGTATTTT. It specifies CASRTSSTLADTQYF.

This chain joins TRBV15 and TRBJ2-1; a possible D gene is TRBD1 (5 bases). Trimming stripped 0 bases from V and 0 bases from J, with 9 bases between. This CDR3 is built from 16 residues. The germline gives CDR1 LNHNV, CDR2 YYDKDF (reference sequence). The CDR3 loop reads CATSRDPQVSYNEQFF. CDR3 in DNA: TGTGCCACCAGCAGAGATCCACAGGTCTCCTACAATGAGCAGTTCTTC.

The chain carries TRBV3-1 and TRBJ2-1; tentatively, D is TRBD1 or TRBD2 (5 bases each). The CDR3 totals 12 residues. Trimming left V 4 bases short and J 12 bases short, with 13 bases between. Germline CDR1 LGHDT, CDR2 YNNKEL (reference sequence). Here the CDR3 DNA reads TGTGCCAGCAGCCGAGGGGAGCCCAGGCAGTTCTTC. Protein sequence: CASSRGEPRQFF.

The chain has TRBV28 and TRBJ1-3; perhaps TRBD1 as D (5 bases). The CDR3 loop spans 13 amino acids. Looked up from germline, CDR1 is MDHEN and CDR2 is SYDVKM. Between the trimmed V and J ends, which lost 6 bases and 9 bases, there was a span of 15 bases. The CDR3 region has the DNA TGTGCCAGCAGGACGGGGCCGAAAGGCACCATATATTTT. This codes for CASRTGPKGTIYF.

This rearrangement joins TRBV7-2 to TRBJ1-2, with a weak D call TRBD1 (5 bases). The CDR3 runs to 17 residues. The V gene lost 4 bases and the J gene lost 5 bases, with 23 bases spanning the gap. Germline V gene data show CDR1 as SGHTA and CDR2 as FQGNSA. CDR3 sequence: CASSSARPFRGVYGYTF. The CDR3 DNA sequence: TGTGCCAGCAGCTCGGCGCGTCCATTTAGAGGGGTATATGGCTACACCTTC.

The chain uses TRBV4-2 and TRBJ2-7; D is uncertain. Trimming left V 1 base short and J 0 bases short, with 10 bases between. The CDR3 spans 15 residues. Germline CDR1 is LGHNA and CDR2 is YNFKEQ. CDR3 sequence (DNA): TGTGCCAGCAGCCAAGGCACAGAAGACTCCTACGAGCAGTACTTC. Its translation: CASSQGTEDSYEQYF.

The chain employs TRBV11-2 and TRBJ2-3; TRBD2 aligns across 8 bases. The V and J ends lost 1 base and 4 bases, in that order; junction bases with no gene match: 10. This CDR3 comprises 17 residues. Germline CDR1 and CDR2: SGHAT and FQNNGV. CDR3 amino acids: CASSLAGGPRVADTQYF. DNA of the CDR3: TGTGCCAGCAGCTTAGCGGGAGGGCCTCGGGTTGCAGATACGCAGTATTTT.

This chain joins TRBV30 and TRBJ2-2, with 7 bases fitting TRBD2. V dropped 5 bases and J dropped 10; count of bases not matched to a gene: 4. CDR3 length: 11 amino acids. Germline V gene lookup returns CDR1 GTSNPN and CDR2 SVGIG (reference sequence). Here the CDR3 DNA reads TGTGCCTGGGGAGGGAGGGTGGAGCTGTTTTTT. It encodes CAWGGRVELFF.

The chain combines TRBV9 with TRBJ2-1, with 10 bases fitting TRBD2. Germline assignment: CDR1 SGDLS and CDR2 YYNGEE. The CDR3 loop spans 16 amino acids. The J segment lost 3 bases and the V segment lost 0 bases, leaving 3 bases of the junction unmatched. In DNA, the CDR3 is TGTGCCAGCAGCGTAGATTTAGCGGGAGGCTACAATGAGCAGTTCTTC. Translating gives CASSVDLAGGYNEQFF.

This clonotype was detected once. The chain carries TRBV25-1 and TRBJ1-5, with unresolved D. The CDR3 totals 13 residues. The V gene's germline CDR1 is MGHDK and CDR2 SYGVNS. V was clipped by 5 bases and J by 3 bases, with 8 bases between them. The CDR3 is CASSPFDNQPQHF. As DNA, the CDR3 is TGTGCCAGCAGTCCTTTTGACAATCAGCCCCAGCATTTT.

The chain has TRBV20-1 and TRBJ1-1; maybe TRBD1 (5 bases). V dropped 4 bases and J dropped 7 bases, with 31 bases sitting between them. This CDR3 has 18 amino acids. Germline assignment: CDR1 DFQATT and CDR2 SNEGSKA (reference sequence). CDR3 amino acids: CSAIWIHQEDKVNFEAFF. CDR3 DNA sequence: TGCAGTGCTATATGGATCCACCAGGAGGACAAGGTGAACTTTGAAGCTTTCTTT.

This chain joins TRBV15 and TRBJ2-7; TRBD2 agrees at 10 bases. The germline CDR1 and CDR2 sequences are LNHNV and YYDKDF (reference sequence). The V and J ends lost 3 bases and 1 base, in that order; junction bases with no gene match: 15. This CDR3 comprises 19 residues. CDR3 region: CATSRTTRRSSGRSYEQYF. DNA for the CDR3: TGTGCCACCAGCAGGACGACCCGGCGGTCTAGCGGGAGATCCTACGAGCAGTACTTC.

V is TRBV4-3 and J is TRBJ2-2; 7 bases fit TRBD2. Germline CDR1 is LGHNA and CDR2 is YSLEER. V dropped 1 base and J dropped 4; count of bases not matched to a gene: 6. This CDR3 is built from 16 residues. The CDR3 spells CASSQAYSGRTGELFF. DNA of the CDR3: TGCGCCAGCAGCCAAGCTTATAGCGGGCGCACCGGGGAGCTGTTTTTT.

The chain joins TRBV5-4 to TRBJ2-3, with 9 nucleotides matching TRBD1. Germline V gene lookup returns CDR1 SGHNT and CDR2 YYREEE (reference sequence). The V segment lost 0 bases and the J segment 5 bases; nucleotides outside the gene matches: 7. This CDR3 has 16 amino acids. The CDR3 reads CASSLGGQGTKDTQYF. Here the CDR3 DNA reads TGTGCCAGCAGCTTGGGAGGACAGGGGACAAAAGATACGCAGTATTTT.

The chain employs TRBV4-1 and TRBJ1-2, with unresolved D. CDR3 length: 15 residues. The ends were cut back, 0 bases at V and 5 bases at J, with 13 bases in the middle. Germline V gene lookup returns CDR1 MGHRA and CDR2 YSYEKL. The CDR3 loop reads CASSQDNRWYYGYTF. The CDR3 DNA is TGCGCCAGCAGCCAAGATAATAGGTGGTATTATGGCTACACCTTC.

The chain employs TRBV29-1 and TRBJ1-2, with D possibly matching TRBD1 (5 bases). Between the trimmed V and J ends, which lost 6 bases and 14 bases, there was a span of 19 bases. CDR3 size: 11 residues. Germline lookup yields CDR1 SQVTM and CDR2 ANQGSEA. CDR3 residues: CSVGTGFFVTF. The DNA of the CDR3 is TGCAGCGTGGGAACAGGTTTCTTCGTTACCTTC.

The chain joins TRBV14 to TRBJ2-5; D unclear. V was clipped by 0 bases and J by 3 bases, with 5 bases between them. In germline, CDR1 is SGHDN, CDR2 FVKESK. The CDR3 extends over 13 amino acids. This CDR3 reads CASSQDNEETQYF. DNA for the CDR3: TGTGCCAGCAGCCAAGATAACGAAGAGACCCAGTACTTC.

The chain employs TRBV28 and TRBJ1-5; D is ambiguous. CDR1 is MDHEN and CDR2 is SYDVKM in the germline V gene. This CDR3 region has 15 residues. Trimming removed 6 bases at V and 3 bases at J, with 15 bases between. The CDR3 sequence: CASRETGTFNQPQHF. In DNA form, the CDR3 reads TGTGCCAGCAGAGAGACCGGTACCTTCAATCAGCCCCAGCATTTT.

CDR3 DNA: TGTGCCAGCAAGGACAGGAAAAATGAAAAACTGTTTTTT. This sequence encodes CASKDRKNEKLFF. The V and J genes are TRBV25-1 and TRBJ1-4; TRBD1 matches at 7 bases. The CDR3 totals 13 residues. With V trimmed by 7 bases and J by 5 bases, 4 bases remained unmatched. CDR1 and CDR2 (germline): MGHDK, SYGVNS. Full variable domain (missing parts from reference TRBV25-1 and TRBJ1-4): EADIYQTPRYLVIGTGKKITLECSQTMGHDKMYWYQQDPGMELHLIHYSYGVNSTEKGDLSSESTVSRIRTEHFPLTLESARPSHTSQYLCASKDRKNEKLFFGSGTQLSVL.

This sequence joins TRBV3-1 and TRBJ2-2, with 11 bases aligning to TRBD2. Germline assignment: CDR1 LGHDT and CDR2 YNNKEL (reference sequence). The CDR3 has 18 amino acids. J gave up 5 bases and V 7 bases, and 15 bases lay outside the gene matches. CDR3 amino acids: CASTPMFIAGGGTGELFF. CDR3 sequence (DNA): TGTGCCAGCACCCCGATGTTTATAGCGGGAGGGGGTACCGGGGAGCTGTTTTTT. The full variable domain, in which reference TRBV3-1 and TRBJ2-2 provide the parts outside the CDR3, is DTAVSQTPKYLVTQMGNDKSIKCEQNLGHDTMYWYKQDSKKFLKIMFSYNNKELIINETVPNRFSPKSPDKAHLNLHINSLELGDSAVYFCASTPMFIAGGGTGELFFGEGSRLTVL.

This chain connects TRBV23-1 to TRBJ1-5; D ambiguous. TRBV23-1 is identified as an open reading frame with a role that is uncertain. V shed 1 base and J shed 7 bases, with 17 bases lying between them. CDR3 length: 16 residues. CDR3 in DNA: TGCGCCAGCAGTCAATGGGCGGGAATTTTCGTGCAGCCCCAGCATTTT. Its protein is CASSQWAGIFVQPQHF.

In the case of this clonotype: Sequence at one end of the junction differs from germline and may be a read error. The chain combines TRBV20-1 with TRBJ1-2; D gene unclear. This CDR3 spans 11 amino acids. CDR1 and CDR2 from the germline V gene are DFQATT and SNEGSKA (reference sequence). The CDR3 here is CSARDIYGYTF. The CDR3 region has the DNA TGCAGTGCCAGAGACATCTATGGCTACACCTTC.